This entry lists 3 T cell receptor beta chains sequenced from one sample in a study of blood T cells in healthy people across ages. Through a sample-barcoded 5' primer and a J-beta primer mix, a second PCR was run for roughly 6 to 12 cycles. TCRdb ran MiXCR on the 5' RACE reads and lists one entry per CDR3 protein. The profile shows 1.5 million or so distinct CDR3 sequences, approximately 43% of them singletons. The sequencing input was blood. The receptors here all came from a woman aged 18-29 years in good health.

This clonotype was found a few times. The chain uses TRBV20-1 and TRBJ1-2; a possible D gene is TRBD1 (6 bases). CDR3 length equals 14 residues. The V and J ends lost 6 bases and 1 base respectively, with 15 bases between them. CDR1 is DFQATT, CDR2 SNEGSKA, per germline (reference sequence). CDR3 nucleotides: TGCAGTGCCCCGGGTAGGGGGAATAACTATGGCTACACCTTC. This gives the protein CSAPGRGNNYGYTF.

The CDR3 region is CASSYFGNTEAFF. The CDR3 region has the DNA TGTGCCAGCTCCTACTTCGGGAACACTGAAGCTTTCTTT. V is TRBV27 and J is TRBJ1-1; no clear D gene. CDR1 and CDR2 (germline): MNHEY, SMNVEV (reference sequence). Trimming stripped 8 bases from V and 1 base from J, with 11 bases between. There are 13 residues in the CDR3.

The chain has TRBV29-1 and TRBJ2-5; D tentatively reads TRBD1 or TRBD2 (5 bases each). The DNA end is more similar to TRBJ2-7, so the J call may be wrong. Germline CDR1 reads SQVTM; CDR2 reads ANQGSEA. The CDR3 length is 14 residues. Here the CDR3 DNA reads TGCAGCGTTGTAAGGGACCAGGGATTCTACGAGCAGTACTTC. Residues: CSVVRDQGFYEQYF.